This T cell receptor (beta chain) was identified in a study of blood T cells in healthy people across ages. Then a second PCR, running roughly 7 to 11 cycles, was carried out with a sample-barcoded 5' primer and a J-beta primer mix. Each cDNA molecule received a tag from a template-switch adaptor that had 12 random nucleotides. TCRdb reanalysed the 5' RACE reads using MiXCR and keeps one entry per CDR3 protein. The sample consists of approximately 1.5 million distinct CDR3 sequences, roughly 43% of them appearing once. Trimming stripped 4 bases from V and 5 bases from J, with 11 bases between. CDR1 MNHEY and CDR2 SVGAGI come from the germline V gene. CDR3 length: 13 amino acids. This clonotype was found a few times. No antigen is known for it. Individuals who donated were healthy Caucasians from Russia aged roughly 6 to 90. Study conclusions and caveats: Estimates of diversity drawn from one million T cells were considered underestimates. Age showed a roughly linear inverse relationship with TCR beta diversity per million T cells.

The chain combines TRBV6-5 with TRBJ2-5, with D uncertain. This TCR was sampled from a woman in her late teens or twenties in good health. Sequenced material: blood. CDR3 region: CASSFNPAETQYF. CDR3 bases: TGTGCCAGCAGTTTCAATCCGGCGGAGACCCAGTACTTC.